The sequence of this T cell receptor beta chain was determined in a study of OX40 agonist ivuxolimab in advanced cancers. For the wider study: The costimulatory receptor OX40 (CD134) was targeted by ivuxolimab, a fully human IgG2 agonistic monoclonal antibody. Intravenous ivuxolimab was administered to patients every 2 weeks at six dose levels: 0.01, 0.1, 0.3, 1.5, 3 and 10 mg/kg. Among the roughly 52 dose-escalation patients, approximately 20 had hepatocellular carcinoma, 15 melanoma, 9 renal cell carcinoma and 9 head and neck cancer. In the dose-escalation cohort, 82.7% of patients were male, and the mean age was approximately 55 years, with a range of roughly 23 to 85. Patients were allowed to have had prior anti-PD-1, anti-PD-L1 or anti-CTLA-4 therapy, and less than 45% of the dose-escalation patients had previously received checkpoint inhibitors. Partial responses occurred in three dose-escalation patients: two with cutaneous melanoma and one with hepatocellular carcinoma. Peripheral TCRbeta sequencing was intended to test whether TCR sequence diversity was altered and clonal T-cell expansion was caused by ivuxolimab. The paper describes the monotherapy dose-escalation part (N = 52 patients) of the phase I trial of ivuxolimab. What the research found in general, with its limitations: At doses of 0.1 to 3.0 mg/kg, clonal expansion of both CD4+ and CD8+ T cells in blood was seen between baseline and week 6. In the 0.1-3.0 mg/kg groups, partial responders had among the lowest normalized peripheral clonal expansion, particularly in CD8+ T cells. Which antigens the clonally expanded peripheral T cells were specific for was not determined. After ivuxolimab, expanded clones were on average more numerous among CD8+ T cells than among CD4+ T cells. Low levels of normalized T-cell clonal expansion were also seen in some nonresponding patients.

The trial excluded patients who had a history of autoimmune disease or were on systemic immunosuppression. Peripheral blood for TCR sequencing was collected from all dose cohorts at baseline, on cycle 4 day 1, and on cycle 7 day 1. The samples were taken from a phase I, first-in-human, multicenter, open-label dose-escalation trial of ivuxolimab. The trial enrolled adults with locally advanced or metastatic head and neck squamous cell, hepatocellular, melanoma or renal cell carcinoma. Before TCR sequencing, CD4+ T cells and CD8+ T cells were sorted from peripheral blood as separate populations. This clone was seen a few times. Its antigen is currently not known. It has no much larger one-base neighbor in the sample; base qualities were not kept. To sequence the TCRbeta CDR3 region, genomic DNA was isolated from the sorted cells. TCRbeta CDR3 regions were sequenced using the immunoSEQ Assay. TCRdb took over this immuneACCESS table, retaining in-frame rearrangements with V and J assigned. Such tables are incomplete; in checked studies, under half of the missing clones stem from an unresolved V gene, and the remainder is unexplained. The sample table records 50,000 to 55,000 clones; 84% of these occur just once. The ten largest make up roughly 4.2% of the sample.

Relative to germline, V is 3 bases shorter and J is 5 bases shorter, with 16 bases between their ends. The CDR3, cysteine through phenylalanine, is 15 amino acids long. The retained sequence is limited to the CDR3, 45 bases, with the frame set at the first base. Taken from the germline V gene, the CDR1 and CDR2 loops are KGHSH and LQKENI. This specimen was CD4+ or CD8+ T cells sorted from blood, taken in a trial of the OX40 agonist ivuxolimab. The sequence joins TRBV18 to TRBJ2-5; the D gene is not confidently resolved. This TCR was recovered from an adult with an advanced solid tumor such as melanoma, head and neck, liver or kidney cancer. CDR3 protein: CASSPDGRPEETQYF. The nucleotide sequence reads as follows: TGTGCCAGCTCACCCGACGGAAGGCCGGAGGAGACCCAGTACTTC.